This passage covers 30 T cell receptor beta chains from one sample sequenced in a study of blood T cell repertoires in COVID-19. The table came from immunoSEQ multiplex PCR; TCRdb's copy has only in-frame clones and leaves some out. The data hold about 410,000 clones, with 70% to 90% observed a single time. Sequenced material: peripheral blood. The receptors derive from a woman aged 40-49 years with COVID-19, enrolled during active disease.

This clone was seen a handful of times. The rearrangement uses TRBV4-2 and TRBJ2-7; 9 nucleotides align to TRBD2. The CDR3 has 17 amino acids. Losses at the gene ends were 4 bases for V and 2 bases for J; bases not matched to a gene: 12. CDR1 LGHNA and CDR2 YNFKEQ come from the germline V gene. CDR3 residues: CASSPGDWRGGPYEQYF. CDR3 bases: TGTGCCAGCAGCCCGGGGGACTGGCGGGGGGGCCCCTACGAGCAGTACTTC.

The CDR3 loop is CATSILAGGYNEQFF. CDR3 DNA: TGTGCCACCAGCATACTAGCGGGAGGATACAATGAGCAGTTCTTC. The gene calls are TRBV15 and TRBJ2-1; 12 nucleotides line up with TRBD2. This CDR3 is 15 amino acids long. Germline V gene data show CDR1 as LNHNV and CDR2 as YYDKDF (reference sequence). Germline trimming cut 4 bases from V and 4 bases from J; bases unmatched to any gene: 2.

The chain employs TRBV5-4 and TRBJ1-5; no clear D gene. CDR3 size: 11 residues. V was pared by 6 bases and J by 2 bases, with 3 bases between. In germline, CDR1 is SGHNT, CDR2 YYREEE (reference sequence). The CDR3 protein is CASTGNQPQHF. Here the CDR3 DNA reads TGTGCCAGCACAGGCAATCAGCCCCAGCATTTT.

The CDR3: CSVGTGHGYGYTF. In nucleotides, the CDR3 is TGCAGCGTGGGGACGGGACATGGCTATGGCTACACCTTC. This chain joins TRBV29-1 and TRBJ1-2; D perhaps matches TRBD1 (6 bases). V was trimmed by 6 bases and J by 4 bases, leaving 15 bases between them. There are 13 residues in the CDR3. Germline V CDR1 and CDR2: SQVTM, ANQGSEA.

The V gene is TRBV7-2, the J gene TRBJ1-2; 10 nucleotides line up with TRBD1. After removal of 5 bases from V and 1 base from J, the junction contained 13 bases not matched to a gene. The CDR3 has 18 amino acids. Germline CDR1 SGHTA, CDR2 FQGNSA. CDR3 in DNA: TGTGCCAGCAGCCTATTTCGGGACAGGGGCCCCTTTAACTATGGCTACACCTTC. Its protein product is CASSLFRDRGPFNYGYTF.

The chain has TRBV7-2 and TRBJ2-1, with 9 bases aligning to TRBD1. The CDR3 is 15 residues long. Germline V gene lookup returns CDR1 SGHTA and CDR2 FQGNSA. Unmatched junction bases numbered 5, after V lost 5 bases and J lost 3 bases. The CDR3 is CASSRTGGVYNEQFF. The CDR3 DNA follows: TGTGCCAGCAGCAGAACAGGGGGCGTCTACAATGAGCAGTTCTTC.

The chain recombines TRBV28 with TRBJ2-5; TRBD2 matches 11 bases. Unmatched junction bases numbered 15, after V lost 6 bases and J lost 0 bases. Germline loops: CDR1 MDHEN, CDR2 SYDVKM. The CDR3 sequence is 19 residues long. The CDR3 bases are TGTGCCAGCAGCTCCCACGGGGCTAGCGGGGGGTACCACCAAGAGACCCAGTACTTC. This translates into CASSSHGASGGYHQETQYF.

The chain links TRBV9 to TRBJ2-1, with D tentatively TRBD2 (6 bases). The V end lost 5 bases, the J end lost 4 bases, and 13 bases lay between the germline ends. Germline CDR1 reads SGDLS; CDR2 reads YYNGEE. The CDR3 is made up of 14 amino acids. The CDR3 loop is CASSPTAGYNEQFF. CDR3 in DNA: TGTGCCAGCAGTCCGACGGCGGGATACAATGAGCAGTTCTTC. Looking up the rest from reference TRBV9 and TRBJ2-1 gives the full variable domain: DSGVTQTPKHLITATGQRVTLRCSPRSGDLSVYWYQQSLDQGLQFLIQYYNGEERAKGNILERFSAQQFPDLHSELNLSSLELGDSALYFCASSPTAGYNEQFFGPGTRLTVL.

The CDR3 protein is CASSTHWRGPTNEKLFF. The CDR3 DNA reads TGTGCCAGCAGTACCCACTGGAGGGGACCGACTAATGAAAAACTGTTTTTT. The chain links TRBV27 to TRBJ1-4, with D possibly matching TRBD1 (5 bases). The V end lost 5 bases, the J end lost 2 bases, and 18 bases lay between the germline ends. This CDR3 has 17 amino acids. CDR1 and CDR2 from the germline V gene are MNHEY and SMNVEV (reference sequence).

The CDR3 loop is CASSLGAGFSTDTQYF. For the CDR3, the DNA is TGCGCCAGCTCCCTGGGCGCGGGGTTCAGCACAGATACGCAGTATTTT. The V and J genes are TRBV5-1 and TRBJ2-3; weak D call: TRBD2 (6 bases). V lost 7 bases and J 0 bases, leaving 18 bases between the germline ends. The CDR3 is 16 amino acids. Germline V gene sequence: CDR1 SGHRS, CDR2 YFSETQ. Based on the CDR3 plus reference TRBV5-1 and TRBJ2-3, the full variable domain is KAGVTQTPRYLIKTRGQQVTLSCSPISGHRSVSWYQQTPGQGLQFLFEYFSETQRNKGNFPGRFSGRQFSNSRSEMNVSTLELGDSALYLCASSLGAGFSTDTQYFGPGTRLTVL.

The chain employs TRBV18 and TRBJ1-1, with D hard to call. V was pared by 0 bases and J by 1 base, with 9 bases between. The length of the CDR3 is 15 residues. Germline values: CDR1 KGHSH, CDR2 LQKENI. This CDR3 is CASSPPAHQNTEAFF. In DNA form, the CDR3 reads TGTGCCAGCTCACCACCGGCCCACCAGAACACTGAAGCTTTCTTT.

The chain combines TRBV7-2 with TRBJ1-4; TRBD1 agrees at 7 bases. The CDR3 runs 13 residues. Germline V gene sequence: CDR1 SGHTA, CDR2 FQGNSA. V shed 9 bases, J shed 11 bases, and the junction held 12 bases outside the gene matches. CDR3 in amino acids: CASGQAYSRKLFF. CDR3 DNA sequence: TGTGCCAGTGGACAGGCCTACTCAAGGAAACTGTTTTTT.

This chain uses TRBV7-6 with TRBJ1-2; 7 nucleotides agree with TRBD1. The germline CDR1 and CDR2 sequences are SGHVS and FNYEAQ. J gave up 0 bases and V 5 bases, and 9 bases lay outside the gene matches. The CDR3 extends over 16 amino acids. In DNA form, the CDR3 reads TGTGCCAGCAGCCGAGGTACGACAGGGTCTAACTATGGCTACACCTTC. Its translation is CASSRGTTGSNYGYTF.

This clone appeared a single time. The V and J genes are TRBV4-1 and TRBJ2-3; 8 bases match TRBD2. Germline assignment: CDR1 MGHRA and CDR2 YSYEKL. This CDR3 comprises 17 residues. The J segment lost 0 bases and the V segment lost 1 base, leaving 6 bases of the junction unmatched. CDR3 amino acids: CASSQGYSGISTDTQYF. The CDR3 region has the DNA TGCGCCAGCAGCCAAGGGTATAGCGGGATTAGCACAGATACGCAGTATTTT.

The V gene is TRBV13, the J gene TRBJ2-7; 9 positions agree with TRBD2. After removal of 6 bases from V and 3 bases from J, the junction contained 9 bases not matched to a gene. This CDR3 region has 15 residues. CDR1 is PRHDT and CDR2 is FYEKMQ in the germline V gene (reference sequence). Written as DNA, the CDR3 is TGTGCCAGCAGGAAGACTAGCGGAGCATTCTACGAGCAGTACTTC. The encoded protein is CASRKTSGAFYEQYF.

The J gene is TRBJ1-2, the V gene TRBV25-1; D is possibly TRBD1 (5 bases). Germline V gene lookup returns CDR1 MGHDK and CDR2 SYGVNS. This CDR3 spans 13 amino acids. V lost 5 bases to trimming and J lost 4 bases, with 11 bases between them. CDR3 sequence (DNA): TGTGCCAGCAGTTCCACAGGAACCTATGGCTACACCTTC. It encodes CASSSTGTYGYTF.

V usage is TRBV6-5 and J usage is TRBJ1-1, with D possibly matching TRBD1 (6 bases). V lost 7 bases and J 1 base, leaving 10 bases between the germline ends. This CDR3 comprises 13 residues. Germline CDR1 MNHEY, CDR2 SVGAGI. In DNA form, the CDR3 reads TGTGCCAGCAAAACCAGGGGGAACACTGAAGCTTTCTTT. Its protein product is CASKTRGNTEAFF.

The sample holds a few counts of this clone. The chain joins TRBV5-4 to TRBJ2-7; 9 bases fit TRBD1. The CDR3 runs 15 residues. Germline V gene data show CDR1 as SGHNT and CDR2 as YYREEE (reference sequence). V lost 4 bases, J lost 2 bases, and 7 bases stayed unmatched. CDR3 nucleotide sequence: TGTGCCAGCAGCGACCGGGGACAGGGTGCCTACGAGCAGTACTTC. It specifies CASSDRGQGAYEQYF.

The chain couples TRBV9 to TRBJ1-4; D is unresolved. The CDR3 is made up of 16 amino acids. Germline values: CDR1 SGDLS, CDR2 YYNGEE. V lost 3 bases and J lost 0, with 12 bases in between. As DNA, the CDR3 is TGTGCCAGCAGCGCTTACCGTTCGGCAACTAATGAAAAACTGTTTTTT. This sequence encodes CASSAYRSATNEKLFF.

CDR3 protein: CASSQGLGQPDTEAFF. The CDR3 DNA is TGCGCCAGCAGCCAGGGGTTGGGACAGCCCGACACTGAAGCTTTCTTT. The chain has TRBV4-3 and TRBJ1-1; 7 nucleotides match TRBD1. The CDR3 is 16 amino acids. The trim removed 3 bases at V and 3 bases at J, leaving 10 bases unmatched. Looked up from germline, CDR1 is LGHNA and CDR2 is YSLEER.

The rearrangement joins TRBV28 to TRBJ1-1; 12 positions match TRBD1. The CDR3 covers 15 residues. Unmatched junction bases numbered 3, after V lost 0 bases and J lost 7 bases. CDR1 and CDR2 from the germline V gene are MDHEN and SYDVKM. This chain's CDR3 is CASSLWGQGAFEAFF. The CDR3 bases are TGTGCCAGCAGTTTATGGGGACAGGGGGCTTTTGAAGCTTTCTTT.

CDR3 residues: CASSYSGSGNQPQHF. CDR3 DNA: TGTGCCAGCAGCTATAGCGGGAGCGGCAATCAGCCCCAGCATTTT. The rearrangement joins TRBV7-9 to TRBJ1-5; no reliable D call. With 4 bases removed from V and 2 bases from J, the gap between germline ends came to 12 bases. The CDR3 extends over 15 amino acids. From germline, CDR1 is SEHNR and CDR2 FQNEAQ (reference sequence).

This clone has only one observation. The chain joins TRBV5-1 to TRBJ1-5; 9 nucleotides match TRBD1. CDR3 length equals 15 residues. The germline CDR1 and CDR2 sequences are SGHRS and YFSETQ. V gave up 0 bases and J gave up 5 bases; unmatched junction bases: 3. The CDR3 nucleotides are TGCGCCAGCAGCTTGGCGGGACAGGGTGATCAGCCCCAGCATTTT. Protein: CASSLAGQGDQPQHF.

V is TRBV12-3 or TRBV12-4 and J is TRBJ1-5, with 8 nucleotides matching TRBD1. The junction had 4 bases not matched to a gene; V was cut back by 5 bases and J by 7 bases. The CDR3 sequence is 13 residues long. The CDR3 DNA reads TGTGCCAGCAGTCCAGGGGGCAGACAGCCCCAGCATTTT. It specifies CASSPGGRQPQHF.

The chain links TRBV4-1 to TRBJ2-1, with D perhaps TRBD1 (5 bases). The CDR3 length is 16 residues. Germline V gene lookup returns CDR1 MGHRA and CDR2 YSYEKL. The germline V and J ends were trimmed by 0 bases and 4 bases, with 13 bases remaining between them. The CDR3 DNA reads as TGCGCCAGCAGCCAAGATTCAGGGCCCCGGTACAATGAGCAGTTCTTC. Its translation: CASSQDSGPRYNEQFF.

J is TRBJ2-2 and V is TRBV7-3; TRBD2 agrees at 15 bases. The ends lost 5 bases at V and 9 bases at J; junction bases unmatched: 7. CDR3 length equals 16 residues. Germline V gene sequence: CDR1 SGHTA, CDR2 FQGTGA. Here the CDR3 reads CASSTGLAGGVRELFF. CDR3 DNA sequence: TGTGCCAGCAGCACGGGACTAGCGGGAGGAGTGCGGGAGCTGTTTTTT.

This sequence joins TRBV18 and TRBJ2-7; perhaps TRBD2 as D (5 bases). Germline V gene lookup returns CDR1 KGHSH and CDR2 LQKENI. Trimming took 0 bases from V and 2 from J, leaving 8 bases between them. The CDR3 consists of 14 residues. The CDR3 bases are TGTGCCAGCTCACCACCAGACTACACCTACGAGCAGTACTTC. Translation: CASSPPDYTYEQYF.

The rearrangement joins TRBV5-1 to TRBJ2-5, with D unclear. Germline CDR1 and CDR2: SGHRS and YFSETQ. The CDR3 length is 13 residues. V was trimmed by 5 bases and J by 0 bases, leaving 8 bases between them. Written as DNA, the CDR3 is TGCGCCAGCAGTTTTTCGGACCAAGAGACCCAGTACTTC. Its protein product is CASSFSDQETQYF. Complete variable domain (other parts from reference TRBV5-1 and TRBJ2-5): KAGVTQTPRYLIKTRGQQVTLSCSPISGHRSVSWYQQTPGQGLQFLFEYFSETQRNKGNFPGRFSGRQFSNSRSEMNVSTLELGDSALYLCASSFSDQETQYFGPGTRLLVL.

J is TRBJ1-1 and V is TRBV28; D gene unclear. Trimming removed 6 bases at V and 11 bases at J, with 22 bases between. Germline CDR1 and CDR2: MDHEN and SYDVKM. The CDR3 is 14 residues long. This chain's CDR3 is CASRYPYFGSGAFF. The CDR3 DNA reads TGTGCCAGCAGGTACCCATATTTTGGCTCTGGCGCTTTCTTT.

This chain links TRBV6-8 with TRBJ1-2; tentative D call: TRBD1 (6 bases). This CDR3 contains 14 residues. Germline V CDR1 and CDR2: MNHGY, SAAAGT. V shed 5 bases and J shed 4 bases, with 14 bases lying between them. Here the CDR3 reads CASSPRGRVYGYTF. The CDR3, as DNA: TGTGCCAGCAGTCCAAGGGGGAGAGTCTATGGCTACACCTTC.